This entry lists 17 T cell receptor beta chains sequenced from one sample in a study of low-dose radiotherapy and immunotherapy resistance in tumors (dated by TCRdb to between 2021 and 2022). The sample's time point label, in plain terms: after trial treatment. The sample's treatment or condition label, in plain terms: LDRT plus nivolumab, ipilimumab, low-dose cyclophosphamide and aspirin (RACIN trial). The instrument was an Illumina HiSeq 2500. First-strand cDNA was synthesized with Superscript III and a set of TRAV- and TRBV-specific primers, covering both TCRalpha and TCRbeta chains. TCRs were amplified with Phusion for around 19 PCR cycles, with a constant-region primer paired with the adapter attached to the V primers. TCRdb took the public reads, trimmed them with fastp at Q25, ran MiXCR for clone calling and kept in-frame beta chains. Rows are unified per CDR3 protein, each entry keeping the most common DNA and genes. The sample contains roughly 100,000 distinct CDR3 sequences, 20% of them found a single time. The biggest ten clones account for roughly 4% of the sample.

Sequencing used PBMCs, obtained after low-dose radiotherapy plus immunotherapy. The receptors originated from a male donor with prostate cancer.

This clonotype appeared many times. V gene TRBV20-1 combines with J gene TRBJ2-3, with no clear D. This CDR3 region has 19 residues. Trimming pared 6 bases from V and 5 bases from J, leaving 33 bases between. Germline CDR1 is DFQATT and CDR2 is SNEGSKA (reference sequence). CDR3 protein: CSATSPGLLDWVNRDTQYF. DNA of the CDR3: TGCAGTGCAACGTCCCCTGGCCTCTTAGACTGGGTAAACCGAGATACGCAGTATTTT.

CDR3 coding DNA: TGTGCCAGCTCTGCCCAGGAGCCTTATAGCAATCAGCCCCAGCATTTT. It is translated as CASSAQEPYSNQPQHF. V gene TRBV28 combines with J gene TRBJ1-5; D is unclear. The germline V gene encodes CDR1 MDHEN and CDR2 SYDVKM. The V end was cut by 8 bases, the J end by 0 bases, with 17 bases between. CDR3 length: 16 amino acids.

Note on this clonotype: This could be a read error, since a much larger clone is one nucleotide away. V usage is TRBV10-3 and J usage is TRBJ2-3; 9 positions match TRBD2. This CDR3 contains 16 residues. The junction had 14 bases not matched to a gene; V was cut back by 8 bases and J by 5 bases. Germline V gene data show CDR1 as ENHRY and CDR2 as SYGVKD. CDR3 sequence: CAIGSAGGRWEDTQYF. Here the CDR3 DNA reads TGTGCCATCGGTTCGGCGGGGGGGCGCTGGGAAGATACGCAGTATTTT.

Many counts were recorded for this clonotype. The J gene is TRBJ2-7, the V gene TRBV3-1; D possibly corresponds to TRBD1 (6 bases). The CDR3 has 14 amino acids. Germline V CDR1 and CDR2: LGHDT, YNNKEL (reference sequence). Trimming removed 3 bases from V and 4 bases from J, with 13 bases in between. Here the CDR3 reads CASSQGHLNYEQYF. The CDR3 nucleotides read TGTGCCAGCAGCCAGGGACACCTTAATTACGAGCAGTACTTC.

This clonotype occurred many times. This chain uses TRBV6-2 or TRBV6-3 with TRBJ1-1; D not resolved. The CDR3 runs 15 residues. Germline V gene data show CDR1 as MNHEY and CDR2 as SVGEGT. The germline V and J ends were trimmed by 5 bases and 3 bases, with 16 bases remaining between them. CDR3 bases: TGTGCCAGCAGTGAGAGACAAGCCGGGCACACTGAAGCTTTCTTT. This encodes CASSERQAGHTEAFF.

Ten or more counts support this clonotype. The rearrangement links TRBV19 to TRBJ1-3, with 10 bases lining up with TRBD1. V gave up 5 bases and J gave up 2 bases; unmatched junction bases: 12. This CDR3 contains 18 residues. Germline-derived CDR1 and CDR2 are LNHDA and SQIVND (reference sequence). The CDR3 protein is CASSSPTGTGVPGNTIYF. In DNA form, the CDR3 reads TGTGCCAGTAGTTCCCCGACCGGGACAGGGGTCCCTGGAAACACCATATATTTT.

This clonotype has a count of ten or more. J is TRBJ2-1 and V is TRBV6-5, with D perhaps TRBD2 (5 bases). The CDR3 totals 14 residues. The V gene lost 6 bases and the J gene lost 2 bases, with 11 bases spanning the gap. Germline CDR1 reads MNHEY; CDR2 reads SVGAGI. This CDR3 is CASRASPPYNEQFF. For the CDR3, the DNA is TGTGCCAGCAGAGCTAGCCCCCCCTACAATGAGCAGTTCTTC.

This clonotype appeared many times. This rearrangement joins TRBV7-3 to TRBJ2-2; D gene ambiguous. With 2 bases removed from V and 7 bases from J, the gap between germline ends came to 5 bases. Germline CDR1 is SGHTA and CDR2 is FQGTGA. The CDR3 has 12 amino acids. The CDR3, as DNA: TGTGCCAGCAGCTTAGCTATCGGGGAGCTGTTTTTT. Translation: CASSLAIGELFF. The variable domain in full, completed from reference TRBV7-3 and TRBJ2-2, reads GAGVSQTPSNKVTEKGKYVELRCDPISGHTALYWYRQSLGQGPEFLIYFQGTGAADDSGLPNDRFFAVRPEGSVSTLKIQRTERGDSAVYLCASSLAIGELFFGEGSRLTVL.

This clonotype was picked up many times. V gene TRBV15 combines with J gene TRBJ2-3; 8 bases are a match to TRBD2. Germline loops: CDR1 LNHNV, CDR2 YYDKDF (reference sequence). V lost 0 bases and J lost 1; bases outside the gene matches: 3. The length of the CDR3 is 16 residues. The CDR3 bases are TGTGCCACCAGCAGAGAAACTAGCGGACGCACAGATACGCAGTATTTT. It codes for CATSRETSGRTDTQYF.

This clonotype was counted many times. The chain couples TRBV6-2 or TRBV6-3 to TRBJ2-5; TRBD2 matches at 8 bases. Germline V gives CDR1 MNHEY, CDR2 SVGEGT. V shed 4 bases and J 4 bases; nucleotides not matched to a gene: 20. The CDR3 length is 19 residues. The CDR3 protein is CASSFPGPNSGELGETQYF. The CDR3 nucleotides read TGTGCCAGCAGTTTTCCGGGGCCGAATAGCGGGGAACTTGGAGAGACCCAGTACTTC.

Many counts were recorded for this clonotype. The chain couples TRBV20-1 to TRBJ2-7; D unresolved. The CDR3 length is 13 residues. Trimming pared 2 bases from V and 3 bases from J, leaving 11 bases between. CDR1 and CDR2 from the germline V gene are DFQATT and SNEGSKA (reference sequence). CDR3: CSARSAGNYEQYF. DNA of the CDR3: TGCAGTGCTAGATCGGCCGGCAACTACGAGCAGTACTTC.

The V gene is TRBV11-2, the J gene TRBJ2-1; the match to TRBD2 covers 9 bases. The CDR3 is 14 amino acids. The junction had 3 bases not matched to a gene; V was cut back by 3 bases and J by 6 bases. Germline V gene data show CDR1 as SGHAT and CDR2 as FQNNGV. The CDR3 nucleotides are TGTGCCAGCAGCTTTCGAGCGGGAGGCAATGAGCAGTTCTTC. Translated: CASSFRAGGNEQFF.

In its sample, this clonotype was seen many times. This chain connects TRBV29-1 to TRBJ1-2; weak D call: TRBD1 (6 bases). The V gene lost 3 bases and the J gene lost 4 bases, with 18 bases spanning the gap. This CDR3 is 15 amino acids long. From germline, CDR1 is SQVTM and CDR2 ANQGSEA. The DNA of the CDR3 is TGCAGCGTTGACGCTAAAGACAGGCTAGGCTATGGCTACACCTTC. Translation gives CSVDAKDRLGYGYTF.

This clonotype was detected many times. V gene TRBV12-3 or TRBV12-4 combines with J gene TRBJ2-3; 7 bases line up with TRBD1. Trimming took 6 bases from V and 11 from J; bases not matched to a gene: 5. There are 11 residues in the CDR3. CDR3 region: CASSDRAQQYF. The DNA for the CDR3 is TGTGCCAGCAGCGACAGGGCCCAGCAGTATTTT.

This clonotype was detected once. This likely stems from a read error, as it lies one base from a far larger clone. V and J are TRBV6-5 and TRBJ2-7; no reliable D call. The CDR3 extends over 11 amino acids. CDR1 is MNHEY, CDR2 SVGAGI, per germline. The chain's CDR3 is CASSDPYEEYF. The CDR3 DNA sequence: TGTGCCAGCAGTGATCCCTACGAGGAGTACTTC.

The sample holds many counts of this clonotype. The rearrangement links TRBV6-4 to TRBJ2-1; D remains unclear. CDR1 is MRHNA, CDR2 SNTAGT, per germline. V lost 5 bases and J lost 6, with 11 bases in between. The length of the CDR3 is 13 residues. Written as DNA, the CDR3 is TGTGCCAGCAGTCCAACTACAGTCAATGAGCAGTTCTTC. Its protein is CASSPTTVNEQFF.

This clonotype was detected ten times or more. V gene TRBV5-1 combines with J gene TRBJ2-5, with D maybe TRBD2 (6 bases). V lost 4 bases and J lost 5, with 15 bases in between. Germline assignment: CDR1 SGHRS and CDR2 YFSETQ. This CDR3 has 14 amino acids. The DNA for the CDR3 is TGCGCCAGCAGCCGCGGAGGGAACTTGGAGACCCAGTACTTC. It translates to CASSRGGNLETQYF.